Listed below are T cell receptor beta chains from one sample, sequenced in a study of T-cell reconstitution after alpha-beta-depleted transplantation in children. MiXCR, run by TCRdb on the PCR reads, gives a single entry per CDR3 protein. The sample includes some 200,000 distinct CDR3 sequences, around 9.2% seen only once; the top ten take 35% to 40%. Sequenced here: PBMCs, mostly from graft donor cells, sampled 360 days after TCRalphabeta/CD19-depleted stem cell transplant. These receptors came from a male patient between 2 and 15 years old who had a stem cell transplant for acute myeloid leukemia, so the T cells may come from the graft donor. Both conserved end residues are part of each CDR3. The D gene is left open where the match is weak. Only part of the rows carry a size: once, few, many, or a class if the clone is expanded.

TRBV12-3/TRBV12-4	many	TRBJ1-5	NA	CASSGQSPYSNQPQHF	TGTGCCAGCAGTGGGCAGTCTCCTTATAGCAATCAGCCCCAGCATTTT
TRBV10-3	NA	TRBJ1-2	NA	CAISSGATNYGYTF	TGTGCCATCAGCTCCGGGGCCACTAACTATGGCTACACCTTC
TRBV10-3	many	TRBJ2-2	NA	CATLGESFNTGELFF	TGTGCCACCCTAGGGGAAAGCTTCAACACCGGGGAGCTGTTTTTT
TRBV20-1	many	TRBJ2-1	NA	CSAREGVGSYNEQFF	TGCAGTGCTAGAGAGGGGGTGGGCTCCTACAATGAGCAGTTCTTC
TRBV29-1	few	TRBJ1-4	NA	CSAGLDDNEKLFF	TGCAGCGCCGGACTGGATGACAATGAAAAACTGTTTTTT
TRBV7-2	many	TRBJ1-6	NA	CASSLDPIDSPLHF	TGTGCCAGCAGCTTAGACCCAATCGATTCACCCCTCCACTTT
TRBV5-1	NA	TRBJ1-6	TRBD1	CASSYDRGGSPLHF	TGCGCCAGCAGTTATGACAGGGGCGGGTCACCCCTCCACTTT
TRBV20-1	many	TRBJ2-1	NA	CSARAQGGQQFF	TGCAGTGCTAGAGCACAGGGAGGTCAGCAGTTCTTC
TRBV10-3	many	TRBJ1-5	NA	CAISDGYQPQHF	TGTGCCATCAGTGATGGGTATCAGCCCCAGCATTTT
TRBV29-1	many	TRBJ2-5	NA	CSVGVWQETQYF	TGCAGCGTTGGGGTTTGGCAAGAGACCCAGTACTTC
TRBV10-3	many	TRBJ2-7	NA	CATGRVLTYEQYF	TGTGCCACCGGCCGGGTGCTAACCTACGAGCAGTACTTC
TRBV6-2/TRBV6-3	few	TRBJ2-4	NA	CASSYSWQGGSIQYF	TGTGCCAGCAGTTACTCCTGGCAGGGTGGAAGCATTCAGTACTTC
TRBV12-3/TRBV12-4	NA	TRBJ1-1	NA	CASSSSPEAFF	TGTGCCAGCAGTTCTTCCCCGGAAGCTTTCTTT
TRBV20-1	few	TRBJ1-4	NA	CSARRGRRGGEKLFF	TGCAGTGCTAGAAGAGGCCGGCGGGGAGGGGAAAAACTGTTTTTT
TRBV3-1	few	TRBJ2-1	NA	CASSQETQRDSSYNEQFF	TGTGCCAGCAGCCAAGAAACCCAGCGCGACAGCTCCTACAATGAGCAGTTCTTC
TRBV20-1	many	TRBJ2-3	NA	CSASRGLLGQYF	TGCAGTGCTAGTCGAGGATTGCTAGGGCAGTATTTT
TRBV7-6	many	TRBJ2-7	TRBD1	CASSSRTGTPSYEQYF	TGTGCCAGCAGCTCTCGGACAGGAACCCCCTCCTACGAGCAGTACTTC
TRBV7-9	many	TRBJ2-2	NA	CASSFSPFGRDTGELFF	TGTGCCAGCAGCTTCAGCCCTTTTGGGCGGGACACCGGGGAGCTGTTTTTT
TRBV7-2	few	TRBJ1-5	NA	CASSLQLPNQPQHF	TGTGCCAGCAGCTTACAGCTACCAAATCAGCCCCAGCATTTT
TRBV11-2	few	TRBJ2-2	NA	CASSLLSSGELFF	TGTGCCAGCAGCTTACTCTCGTCCGGGGAGCTGTTTTTT
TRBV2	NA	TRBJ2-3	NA	CASRRGGGRPGGTDTQYF	TGTGCCAGCAGGAGGGGAGGAGGTAGACCAGGAGGCACAGATACGCAGTATTTT
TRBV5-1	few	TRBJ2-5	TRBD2	CASRPARSGGAGETQYF	TGCGCCTCCAGACCCGCCCGGAGCGGGGGGGCGGGGGAGACCCAGTACTTC
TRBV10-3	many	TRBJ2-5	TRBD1	CAIGFRGETQYF	TGTGCCATCGGTTTCAGGGGGGAGACCCAGTACTTC
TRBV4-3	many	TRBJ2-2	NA	CASSQVTGQWTGELFF	TGCGCCAGCAGCCAAGTTACAGGGCAGTGGACCGGGGAGCTGTTTTTT
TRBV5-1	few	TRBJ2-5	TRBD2	CASSITGTSGFFAPMKTQYF	TGCGCCAGCAGCATCACCGGGACTAGCGGCTTCTTCGCCCCAATGAAGACCCAGTACTTC
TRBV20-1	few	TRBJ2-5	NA	CSAWKGYQETQYF	TGCAGTGCGTGGAAGGGATACCAAGAGACCCAGTACTTC
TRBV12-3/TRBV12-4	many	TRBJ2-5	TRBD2	CASSRRLASLPGTQETQYF	TGTGCCAGCAGCCGTAGACTAGCATCTCTTCCCGGGACCCAAGAGACCCAGTACTTC
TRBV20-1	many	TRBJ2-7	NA	CSAFTQGGAYEQYF	TGCAGTGCTTTTACCCAGGGGGGCGCCTACGAGCAGTACTTC
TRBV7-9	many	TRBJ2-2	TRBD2	CASSSRAGGPGGELFF	TGTGCCAGCAGCTCTCGAGCGGGAGGGCCAGGAGGGGAGCTGTTTTTT
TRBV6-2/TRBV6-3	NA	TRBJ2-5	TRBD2	CASSQGGSGRAGGTQYF	TGTGCCAGCAGTCAAGGCGGTAGCGGGAGGGCTGGAGGGACCCAGTACTTC
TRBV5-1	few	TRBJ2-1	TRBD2	CASSLRREYEQFF	TGCGCCAGCAGCTTGCGGCGGGAGTATGAGCAGTTCTTC
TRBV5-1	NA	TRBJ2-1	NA	CASSLRAASSYNEQFF	TGCGCCAGCAGCTTACGGGCAGCCAGCTCCTACAATGAGCAGTTCTTC
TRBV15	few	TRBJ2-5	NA	CATSSRGQETQYF	TGTGCCACCAGCAGCCGGGGCCAAGAGACCCAGTACTTC
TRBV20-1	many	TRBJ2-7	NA	CSANDAGRTVQYF	TGCAGTGCTAACGACGCGGGACGGACGGTGCAGTACTTC
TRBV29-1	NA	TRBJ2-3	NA	CSVAGADTQYF	TGCAGCGTTGCAGGGGCAGATACGCAGTATTTT
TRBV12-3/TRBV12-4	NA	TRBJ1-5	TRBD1	CASSPGQFNQPQHF	TGTGCCAGCAGCCCGGGACAGTTTAATCAGCCCCAGCATTTT
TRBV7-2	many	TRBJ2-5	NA	CASNKGGTGPPRETQYF	TGTGCCAGCAACAAAGGGGGGACGGGCCCTCCTCGGGAGACCCAGTACTTC
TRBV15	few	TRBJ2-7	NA	CATRQDRTYEQYF	TGTGCCACCAGGCAGGATAGGACCTACGAGCAGTACTTC
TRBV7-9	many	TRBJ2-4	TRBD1	CASSKGTGKNIQYF	TGTGCCAGCAGCAAAGGGACAGGGAAAAACATTCAGTACTTC
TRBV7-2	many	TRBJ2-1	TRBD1	CASSTRQGHEQFF	TGTGCCAGCAGCACTCGACAGGGCCATGAGCAGTTCTTC
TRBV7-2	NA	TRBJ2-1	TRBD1	CASSLRFATGNNEQFF	TGTGCCAGCAGCTTAAGATTCGCGACAGGGAACAATGAGCAGTTCTTC
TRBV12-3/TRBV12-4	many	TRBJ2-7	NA	CASSRRILGGRTYEQYF	TGTGCCAGCAGCCGCCGGATCTTAGGCGGGCGGACCTACGAGCAGTACTTC
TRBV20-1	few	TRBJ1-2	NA	CSARGAGLNYGYTF	TGCAGTGCTAGAGGTGCAGGGCTTAACTATGGCTACACCTTC
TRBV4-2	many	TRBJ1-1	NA	CASSQVGSEAFF	TGTGCCAGCAGCCAAGTAGGCAGTGAAGCTTTCTTT
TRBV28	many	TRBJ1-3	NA	CASSSNTVVSGNTIYF	TGTGCCAGCAGTTCTAATACAGTTGTCTCTGGAAACACCATATATTTT
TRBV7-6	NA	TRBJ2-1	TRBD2	CASSPIPGLAEYNEQFF	TGTGCCAGCAGCCCGATCCCGGGACTAGCGGAATACAATGAGCAGTTCTTC
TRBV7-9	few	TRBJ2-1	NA	CACTGNEQFF	TGTGCCTGCACGGGCAATGAGCAGTTCTTC
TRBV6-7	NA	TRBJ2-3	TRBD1	CASSGTPGQGKRTSTDTQYF	TGTGCCAGCAGTGGCACGCCGGGACAGGGAAAGCGGACTAGCACAGATACGCAGTATTTT
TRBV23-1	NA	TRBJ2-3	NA	CASSQTPAGSTDTQYF	TGCGCCAGCAGTCAAACACCCGCGGGGAGCACAGATACGCAGTATTTT
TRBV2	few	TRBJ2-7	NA	CASSYDSDGTYEQYF	TGTGCCAGCAGTTACGATTCGGACGGAACCTACGAGCAGTACTTC
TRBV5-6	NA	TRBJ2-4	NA	CASSLVAGLAKNIQYF	TGTGCCAGCAGCTTGGTTGCAGGACTAGCCAAAAACATTCAGTACTTC
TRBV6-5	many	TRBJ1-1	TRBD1	CASSYSRGQPGKAFF	TGTGCCAGCAGTTACTCGAGGGGACAGCCTGGGAAAGCTTTCTTT